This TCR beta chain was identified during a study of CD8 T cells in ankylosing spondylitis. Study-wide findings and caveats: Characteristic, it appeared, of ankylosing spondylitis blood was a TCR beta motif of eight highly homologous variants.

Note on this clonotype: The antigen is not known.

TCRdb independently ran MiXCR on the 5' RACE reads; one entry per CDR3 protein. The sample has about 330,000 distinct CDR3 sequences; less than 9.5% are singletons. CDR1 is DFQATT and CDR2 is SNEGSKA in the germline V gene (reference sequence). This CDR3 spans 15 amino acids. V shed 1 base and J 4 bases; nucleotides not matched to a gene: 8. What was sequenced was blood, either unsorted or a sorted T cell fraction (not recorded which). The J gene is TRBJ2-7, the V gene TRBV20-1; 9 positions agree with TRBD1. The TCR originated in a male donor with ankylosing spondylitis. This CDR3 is CSARVPGQGNYEQYF. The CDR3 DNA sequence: TGCAGTGCTAGAGTCCCGGGACAGGGCAATTACGAGCAGTACTTC.